This T cell receptor beta chain was captured by sequencing in a study of blood T cell repertoires in COVID-19. At the level of the study: The United States, Italy and Spain were the sources of the acute and convalescent COVID-19 samples.

Per the study methods: It was from reference gene primer amplification that nucleated cell counts were estimated. Generated by immunoSEQ multiplex PCR, the TCRdb table keeps only in-frame clones and is missing some. Clone size and V and J calls were adopted from that table, with D and trimming inferred from the DNA. The sample includes tens of thousands of clones, about three quarters of them seen just once. The receptor was isolated from a man in his sixties with acute or convalescent COVID-19. The specimen was peripheral blood.

CDR3 loop: CASSPHGQEAFF. The DNA of the CDR3 is TGTGCCAGCAGCCCCCATGGGCAGGAAGCTTTCTTT. V is TRBV5-5 and J is TRBJ1-1; D unclear. The CDR3 extends over 12 amino acids. With 4 bases removed from V and 8 bases from J, the gap between germline ends came to 12 bases. CDR1 and CDR2 from the germline V gene are SGHKS and YYEKEE (reference sequence).